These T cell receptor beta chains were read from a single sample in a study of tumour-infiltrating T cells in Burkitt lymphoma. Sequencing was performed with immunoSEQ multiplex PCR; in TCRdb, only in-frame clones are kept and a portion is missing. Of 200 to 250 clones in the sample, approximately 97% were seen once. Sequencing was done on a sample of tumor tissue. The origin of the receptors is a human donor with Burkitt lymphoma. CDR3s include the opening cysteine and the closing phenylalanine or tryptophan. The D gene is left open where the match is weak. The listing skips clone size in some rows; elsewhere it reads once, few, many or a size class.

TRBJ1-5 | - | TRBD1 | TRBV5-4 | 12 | CASSFDRGPQHF | TGTGCCAGCAGCTTTGACAGGGGACCCCAGCATTTT
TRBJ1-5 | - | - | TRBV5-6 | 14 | CASSPGAGLGPQHF | TGTGCCAGCAGTCCAGGGGCCGGCCTTGGGCCCCAGCATTTT
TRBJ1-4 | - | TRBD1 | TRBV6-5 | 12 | CASSQGGEKLFF | TGTGCCAGCAGCCAGGGGGGAGAAAAACTGTTTTTT
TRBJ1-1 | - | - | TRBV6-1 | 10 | CASSEVEAFF | TGTGCCAGCAGCGAGGTGGAAGCTTTCTTT
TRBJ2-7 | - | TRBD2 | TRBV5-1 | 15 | CASSLVWGGSYEQYF | TGCGCCAGCAGCTTGGTCTGGGGGGGCTCCTACGAGCAGTACTTC
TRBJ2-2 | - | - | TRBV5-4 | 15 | CASSHDLSGTGELFF | TGTGCCAGCAGCCATGATCTATCGGGGACCGGGGAGCTGTTTTTT
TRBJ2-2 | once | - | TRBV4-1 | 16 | CASSQDLTSRSGELFF | TGCGCCAGCAGCCAAGATCTCACTAGCAGATCCGGGGAGCTGTTTTTT
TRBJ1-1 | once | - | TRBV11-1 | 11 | CASRMNTEAFF | TGTGCCAGCAGAATGAACACTGAAGCTTTCTTT
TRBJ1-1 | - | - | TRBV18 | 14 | CASSPPGERGLAFF | TGTGCCAGCTCACCACCCGGGGAGAGGGGGTTAGCTTTCTTT
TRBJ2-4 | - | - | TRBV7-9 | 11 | CASSLVDIQYF | TGTGCCAGCAGCTTAGTGGACATTCAGTACTTC
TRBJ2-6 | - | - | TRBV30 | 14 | CAWSRGTGANVLTF | TGTGCCTGGAGTAGAGGTACCGGGGCCAACGTCCTGACTTTC
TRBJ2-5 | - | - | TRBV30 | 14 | CAWMGGVLQETQYF | TGTGCCTGGATGGGAGGCGTCCTCCAAGAGACCCAGTACTTC
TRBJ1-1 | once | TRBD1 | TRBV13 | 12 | CASSTGGTEAFF | TGTGCCAGCAGCACAGGGGGCACTGAAGCTTTCTTT
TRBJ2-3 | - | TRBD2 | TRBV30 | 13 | CAWSVPGLLAQYF | TGTGCCTGGAGTGTACCGGGACTATTGGCGCAGTATTTT
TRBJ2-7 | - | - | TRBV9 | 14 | CASSIDVGPYEQYF | TGTGCCAGCAGCATAGATGTAGGACCCTACGAGCAGTACTTC
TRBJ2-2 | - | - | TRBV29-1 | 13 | CSVDGSSTGELFF | TGCAGCGTTGACGGGTCTAGCACCGGGGAGCTGTTTTTT
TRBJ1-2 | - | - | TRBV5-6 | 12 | CASSSGLYGYTF | TGTGCCAGCAGCTCTGGCTTGTACGGCTACACCTTC
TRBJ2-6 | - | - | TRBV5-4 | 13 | CASRQSRANVLTF | TGTGCCAGCAGACAAAGTCGGGCCAACGTCCTGACTTTC
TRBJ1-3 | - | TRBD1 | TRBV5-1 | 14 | CASSRDSSGNTIYF | TGCGCCAGCAGCCGGGACAGCTCTGGAAACACCATATATTTT
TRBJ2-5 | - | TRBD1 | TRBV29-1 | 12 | CSVAGQQETQYF | TGCAGCGTTGCGGGACAGCAAGAGACCCAGTACTTC
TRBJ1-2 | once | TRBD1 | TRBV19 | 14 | CASSSGTGPLGYTF | TGTGCCAGTAGTTCCGGGACAGGACCACTTGGCTACACCTTC
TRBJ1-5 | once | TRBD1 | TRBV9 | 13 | CASSPTGDQPQHF | TGTGCCAGCAGCCCGACAGGGGACCAGCCCCAGCATTTT
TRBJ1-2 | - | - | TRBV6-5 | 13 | CASSPLIRYGYIF | TGTGCCAGCAGCCCCCTGATTCGCTATGGCTACATCTTC
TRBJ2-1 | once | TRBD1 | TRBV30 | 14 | CAWSVDRGYNEQFF | TGTGCCTGGAGTGTAGACAGGGGCTACAATGAGCAGTTCTTC
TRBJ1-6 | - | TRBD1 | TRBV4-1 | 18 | CASSRLPGGYAGNSPLHF | TGCGCCAGCAGCCGCCTCCCAGGGGGGTACGCCGGTAATTCACCCCTCCACTTT
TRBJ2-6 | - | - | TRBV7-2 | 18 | CASSCSLRRQSRANVLTF | TGTGCCAGCAGCTGCTCTTTGAGACGACAAAGTCGGGCCAACGTCCTGACTTTC
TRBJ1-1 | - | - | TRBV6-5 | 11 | CASGWDTEAFF | TGTGCCAGCGGTTGGGACACTGAAGCTTTCTTT
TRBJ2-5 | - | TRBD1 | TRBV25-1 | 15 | CASSAGGQGRETQYF | TGTGCCAGCAGTGCAGGGGGACAGGGGAGGGAGACCCAGTACTTC
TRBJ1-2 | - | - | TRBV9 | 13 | CASSVDSYYSYTF | TGTGCCAGCAGCGTAGACAGTTACTATAGCTACACCTTC
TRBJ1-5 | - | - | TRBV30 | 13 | CAWSVRGNQPQHF | TGTGCCTGGAGTGTACGGGGAAATCAGCCCCAGCATTTT
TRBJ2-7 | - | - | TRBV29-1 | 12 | CSVEDKGYEQYF | TGCAGCGTTGAAGATAAGGGCTACGAGCAGTACTTC
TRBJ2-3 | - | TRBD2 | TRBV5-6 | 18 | CASSPGLAGELATDTQYF | TGTGCCAGCAGCCCGGGACTAGCGGGGGAGCTCGCCACAGATACGCAGTATTTT
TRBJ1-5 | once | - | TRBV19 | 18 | CASSIGASPLYSNQPQHF | TGTGCCAGTAGTATAGGGGCCAGCCCACTCTATAGCAATCAGCCCCAGCATTTT
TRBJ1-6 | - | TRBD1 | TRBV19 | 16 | CASSLQGASRNSPLHF | TGTGCCAGTAGTCTACAGGGGGCTAGCCGGAATTCACCCCTCCACTTT
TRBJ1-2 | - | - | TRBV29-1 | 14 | CSAGGSGVNYGYTF | TGCAGCGCTGGGGGAAGTGGGGTAAACTATGGCTACACCTTC
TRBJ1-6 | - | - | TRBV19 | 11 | CASSQGFPLHF | TGTGCCAGTAGTCAAGGGTTCCCCCTCCACTTT
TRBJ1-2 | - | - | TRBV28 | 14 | CASSSSPLNYGYTF | TGTGCCAGCAGTTCCTCTCCTTTGAACTATGGCTACACCTTC
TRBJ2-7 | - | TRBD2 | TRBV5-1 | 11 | CASMGGCEQYF | TGCGCCAGCATGGGGGGGTGCGAGCAGTACTTC
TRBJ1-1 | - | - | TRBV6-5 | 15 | CASSYSMGVRAEAFF | TGTGCCAGCAGTTACTCGATGGGGGTAAGGGCTGAAGCTTTCTTT
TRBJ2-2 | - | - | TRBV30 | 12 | CAWSGRIGELFF | TGTGCCTGGAGTGGGCGTATCGGGGAGCTGTTTTTT
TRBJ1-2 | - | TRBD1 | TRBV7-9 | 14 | CASSLSGTVYGYTF | TGTGCCAGCAGCTTAAGTGGGACAGTCTATGGCTACACCTTC
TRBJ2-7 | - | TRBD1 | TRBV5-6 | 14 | CASSWQGQSYEQYF | TGTGCCAGCAGCTGGCAGGGACAGTCCTACGAGCAGTACTTC
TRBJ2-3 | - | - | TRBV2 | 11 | CASSEGRPQYF | TGTGCCAGCAGTGAAGGGCGGCCCCAGTATTTT